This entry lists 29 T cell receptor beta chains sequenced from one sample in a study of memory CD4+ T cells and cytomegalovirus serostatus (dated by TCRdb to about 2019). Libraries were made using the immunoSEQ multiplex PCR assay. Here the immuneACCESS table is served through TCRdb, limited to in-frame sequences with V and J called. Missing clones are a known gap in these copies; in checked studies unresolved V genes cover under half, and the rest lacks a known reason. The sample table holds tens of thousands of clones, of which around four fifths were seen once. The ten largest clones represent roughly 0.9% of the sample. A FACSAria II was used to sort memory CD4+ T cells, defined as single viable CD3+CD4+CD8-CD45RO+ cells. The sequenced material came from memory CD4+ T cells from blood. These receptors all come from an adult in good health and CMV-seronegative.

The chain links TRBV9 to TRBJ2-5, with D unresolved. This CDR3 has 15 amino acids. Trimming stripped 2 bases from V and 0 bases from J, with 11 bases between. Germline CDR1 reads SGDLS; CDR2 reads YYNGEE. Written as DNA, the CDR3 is TGTGCCAGCAGCGTGGACGTAACCAACCAAGAGACCCAGTACTTC. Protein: CASSVDVTNQETQYF.

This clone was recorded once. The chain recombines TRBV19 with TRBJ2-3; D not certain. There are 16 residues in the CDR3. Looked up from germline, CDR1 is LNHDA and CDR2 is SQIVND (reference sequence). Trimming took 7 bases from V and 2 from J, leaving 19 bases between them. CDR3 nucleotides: TGTGCCAGTACCCCCCAGCCGACTTCCAACACAGATACGCAGTATTTT. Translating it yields CASTPQPTSNTDTQYF.

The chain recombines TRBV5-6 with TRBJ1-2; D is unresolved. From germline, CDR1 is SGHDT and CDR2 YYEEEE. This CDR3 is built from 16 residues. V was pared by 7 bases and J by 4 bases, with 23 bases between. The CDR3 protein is CASGLIGQERGYGYTF. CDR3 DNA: TGTGCCAGCGGCCTGATAGGGCAGGAGCGAGGCTATGGCTACACCTTC.

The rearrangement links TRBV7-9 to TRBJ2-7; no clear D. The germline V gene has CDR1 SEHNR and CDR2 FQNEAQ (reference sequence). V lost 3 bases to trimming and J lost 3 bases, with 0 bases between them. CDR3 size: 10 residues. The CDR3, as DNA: TGTGCCAGCAGCTTCTACGAGCAGTACTTC. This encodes CASSFYEQYF. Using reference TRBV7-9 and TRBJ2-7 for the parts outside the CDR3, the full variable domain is DTGVSQNPRHKITKRGQNVTFRCDPISEHNRLYWYRQTLGQGPEFLTYFQNEAQLEKSRLLSDRFSAERPKGSFSTLEIQRTEQGDSAMYLCASSFYEQYFGPGTRLTVT.

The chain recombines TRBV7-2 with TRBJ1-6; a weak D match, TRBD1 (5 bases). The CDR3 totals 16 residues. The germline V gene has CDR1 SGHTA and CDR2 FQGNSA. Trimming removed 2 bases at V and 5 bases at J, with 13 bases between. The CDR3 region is CASSLLGALNNSPLHF. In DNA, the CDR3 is TGTGCCAGCAGCTTATTAGGGGCGCTCAATAATTCACCCCTCCACTTT.

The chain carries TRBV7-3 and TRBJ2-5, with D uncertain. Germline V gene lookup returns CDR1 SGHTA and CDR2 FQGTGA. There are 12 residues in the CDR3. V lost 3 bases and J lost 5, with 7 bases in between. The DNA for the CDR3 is TGTGCCAGCAGCTTCCCTGGGGAGACCCAGTACTTC. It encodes CASSFPGETQYF.

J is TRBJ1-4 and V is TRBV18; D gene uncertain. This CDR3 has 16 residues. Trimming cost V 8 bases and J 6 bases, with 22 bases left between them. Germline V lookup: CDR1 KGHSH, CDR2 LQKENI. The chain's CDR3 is CASTNQRGVVDEKLFF. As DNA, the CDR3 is TGTGCCAGCACAAACCAGCGGGGAGTGGTGGATGAAAAACTGTTTTTT.

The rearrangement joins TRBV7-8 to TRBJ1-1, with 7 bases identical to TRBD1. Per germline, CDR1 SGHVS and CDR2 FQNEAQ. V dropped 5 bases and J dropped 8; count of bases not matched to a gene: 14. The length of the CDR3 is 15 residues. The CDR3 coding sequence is TGTGCCAGCAGCCGGACAGGACGGAACACTGGCGAAGCTTTCTTT. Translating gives CASSRTGRNTGEAFF. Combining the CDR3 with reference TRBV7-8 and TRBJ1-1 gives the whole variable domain GAGVSQSPRYKVAKRGQDVALRCDPISGHVSLFWYQQALGQGPEFLTYFQNEAQLDKSGLPSDRFFAERPEGSVSTLKIQRTQQEDSAVYLCASSRTGRNTGEAFFGQGTRLTVV.

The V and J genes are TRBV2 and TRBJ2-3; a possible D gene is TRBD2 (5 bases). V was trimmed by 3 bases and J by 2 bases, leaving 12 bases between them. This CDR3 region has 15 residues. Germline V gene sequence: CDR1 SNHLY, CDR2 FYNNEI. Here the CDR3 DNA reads TGTGCCAGCAGTGATAGGAAGAGGGACACAGATACGCAGTATTTT. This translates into CASSDRKRDTDTQYF.

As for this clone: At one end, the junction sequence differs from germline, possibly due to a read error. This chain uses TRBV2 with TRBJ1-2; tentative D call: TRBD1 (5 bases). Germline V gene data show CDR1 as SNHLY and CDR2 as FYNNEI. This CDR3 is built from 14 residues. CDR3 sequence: CASSKAQGRYGYTF. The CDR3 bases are TGTGCCAGCAGTAAAGCCCAGGGTCGCTATGGCTACACCTTC.

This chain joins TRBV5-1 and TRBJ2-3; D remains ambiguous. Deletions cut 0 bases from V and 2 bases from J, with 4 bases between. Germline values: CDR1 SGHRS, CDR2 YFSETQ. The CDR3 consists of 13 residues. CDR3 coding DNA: TGCGCCAGCAGCTTGGGTTACACAGATACGCAGTATTTT. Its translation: CASSLGYTDTQYF. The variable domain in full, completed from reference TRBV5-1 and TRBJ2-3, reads KAGVTQTPRYLIKTRGQQVTLSCSPISGHRSVSWYQQTPGQGLQFLFEYFSETQRNKGNFPGRFSGRQFSNSRSEMNVSTLELGDSALYLCASSLGYTDTQYFGPGTRLTVL.

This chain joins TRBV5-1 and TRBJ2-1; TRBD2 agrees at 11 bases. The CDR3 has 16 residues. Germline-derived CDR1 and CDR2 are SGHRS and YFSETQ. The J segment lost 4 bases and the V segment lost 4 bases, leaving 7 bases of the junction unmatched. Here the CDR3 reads CASSLNSGGAYNEQFF. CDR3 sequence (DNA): TGCGCCAGCAGCCTAAATAGCGGGGGGGCTTACAATGAGCAGTTCTTC.

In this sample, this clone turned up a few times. CDR3: CASTIGTARPYEQYF. CDR3 DNA sequence: TGTGCCAGCACCATCGGGACAGCCCGTCCCTACGAGCAGTACTTC. J is TRBJ2-7 and V is TRBV28; TRBD1 agrees at 7 bases. The CDR3 covers 15 residues. Unmatched junction bases numbered 11, after V lost 7 bases and J lost 2 bases. Germline V gene sequence: CDR1 MDHEN, CDR2 SYDVKM.

As DNA, the CDR3 is TGTGCCTGGAGTGTAGGGACAGGGGCAAACAATGAGCAGTTCTTC. Its protein product is CAWSVGTGANNEQFF. This rearrangement joins TRBV30 to TRBJ2-1; 10 bases are a match to TRBD1. CDR1 GTSNPN and CDR2 SVGIG come from the germline V gene (reference sequence). This CDR3 has 15 residues. The J segment lost 5 bases and the V segment lost 0 bases, leaving 4 bases of the junction unmatched.

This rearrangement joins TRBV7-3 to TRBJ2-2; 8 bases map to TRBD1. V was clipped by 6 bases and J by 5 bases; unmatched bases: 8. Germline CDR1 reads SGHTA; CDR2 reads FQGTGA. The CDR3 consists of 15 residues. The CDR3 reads CASRSQGGKTGELFF. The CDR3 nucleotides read TGTGCCAGCAGATCACAGGGGGGAAAGACCGGGGAGCTGTTTTTT.

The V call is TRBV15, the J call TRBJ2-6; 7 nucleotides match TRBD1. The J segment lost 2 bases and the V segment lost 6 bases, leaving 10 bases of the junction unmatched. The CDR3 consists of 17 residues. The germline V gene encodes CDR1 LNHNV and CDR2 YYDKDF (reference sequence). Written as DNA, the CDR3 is TGTGCCACCAGTAGCAGGGGGATATCCCCTGGGGCCAACGTCCTGACTTTC. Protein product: CATSSRGISPGANVLTF.

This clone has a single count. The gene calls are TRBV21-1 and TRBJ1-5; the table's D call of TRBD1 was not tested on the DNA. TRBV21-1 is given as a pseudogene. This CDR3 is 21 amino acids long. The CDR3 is CASSKECLGRPRDTVNQPQHF. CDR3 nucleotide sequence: TGTGCCAGCAGCAAAGAATGTTTAGGGCGCCCCCGGGACACCGTCAATCAGCCCCAGCATTTT.

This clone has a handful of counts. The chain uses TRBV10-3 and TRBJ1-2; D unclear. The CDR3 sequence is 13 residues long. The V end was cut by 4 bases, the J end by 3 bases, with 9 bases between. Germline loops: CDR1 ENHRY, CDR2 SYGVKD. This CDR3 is CAISGTGYYGYTF. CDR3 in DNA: TGTGCCATCAGTGGAACCGGCTACTATGGCTACACCTTC.

In DNA form, the CDR3 reads TGTGCCAGTAGTATAACCTCCAGGGGCGCTGGGGCCAACGTCCTGACTTTC. This codes for CASSITSRGAGANVLTF. The chain has TRBV19 and TRBJ2-6; possibly TRBD1 for D (6 bases). Germline CDR1 and CDR2: LNHDA and SQIVND (reference sequence). The V end was cut by 2 bases, the J end by 2 bases, with 13 bases between. The CDR3 has 17 residues. The whole variable domain, remainder taken from reference TRBV19 and TRBJ2-6, is DGGITQSPKYLFRKEGQNVTLSCEQNLNHDAMYWYRQDPGQGLRLIYYSQIVNDFQKGDIAEGYSVSREKKESFPLTVTSAQKNPTAFYLCASSITSRGAGANVLTFGAGSRLTVL.

The CDR3 nucleotides read TGTGCCAGTAGTTTCTACCGGGACGGATATCAGCCCCAGCATTTT. Translating it yields CASSFYRDGYQPQHF. V usage is TRBV19 and J usage is TRBJ1-5, with TRBD1 as a possible D gene (5 bases). The germline CDR1 and CDR2 sequences are LNHDA and SQIVND (reference sequence). The CDR3 is made up of 15 amino acids. Trimming removed 5 bases from V and 5 bases from J, with 16 bases in between.

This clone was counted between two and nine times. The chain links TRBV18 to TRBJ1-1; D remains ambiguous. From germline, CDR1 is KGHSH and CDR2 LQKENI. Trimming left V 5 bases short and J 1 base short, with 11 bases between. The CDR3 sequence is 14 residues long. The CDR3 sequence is CASSSTSSNTEAFF. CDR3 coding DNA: TGTGCCAGCTCATCCACCAGCTCGAACACTGAAGCTTTCTTT.

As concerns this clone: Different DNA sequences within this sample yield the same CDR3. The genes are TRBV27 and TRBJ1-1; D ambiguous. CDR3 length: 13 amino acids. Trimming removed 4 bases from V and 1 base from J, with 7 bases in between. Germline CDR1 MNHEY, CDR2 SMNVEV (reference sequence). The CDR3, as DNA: TGTGCCAGCAGTTATAGGACGAACACTGAAGCTTTCTTT. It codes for CASSYRTNTEAFF.

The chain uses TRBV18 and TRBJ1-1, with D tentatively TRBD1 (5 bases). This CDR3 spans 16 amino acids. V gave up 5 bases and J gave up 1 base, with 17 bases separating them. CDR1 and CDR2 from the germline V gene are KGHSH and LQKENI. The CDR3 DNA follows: TGTGCCAGCTCAGACGGTTGGGGGGAAGGGAACACTGAAGCTTTCTTT. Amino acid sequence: CASSDGWGEGNTEAFF.

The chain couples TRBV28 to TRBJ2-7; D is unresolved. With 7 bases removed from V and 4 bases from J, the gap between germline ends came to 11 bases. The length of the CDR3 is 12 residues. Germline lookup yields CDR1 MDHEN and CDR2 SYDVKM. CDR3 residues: CASTKLGYEQYF. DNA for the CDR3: TGTGCCAGCACCAAGTTAGGGTACGAGCAGTACTTC.

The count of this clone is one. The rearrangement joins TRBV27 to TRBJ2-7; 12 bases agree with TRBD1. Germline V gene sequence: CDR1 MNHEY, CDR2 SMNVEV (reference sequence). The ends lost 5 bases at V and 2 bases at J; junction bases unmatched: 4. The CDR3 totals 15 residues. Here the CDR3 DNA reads TGTGCCAGCAGTATCGGGACAGGGGGCGCCTACGAGCAGTACTTC. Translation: CASSIGTGGAYEQYF.

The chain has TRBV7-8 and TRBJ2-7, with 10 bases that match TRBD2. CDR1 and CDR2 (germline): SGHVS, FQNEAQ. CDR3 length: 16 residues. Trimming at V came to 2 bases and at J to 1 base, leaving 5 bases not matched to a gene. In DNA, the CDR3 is TGTGCCAGCAGCTTACCTACTAGCGGGGTTTCCTACGAGCAGTACTTC. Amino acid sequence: CASSLPTSGVSYEQYF.

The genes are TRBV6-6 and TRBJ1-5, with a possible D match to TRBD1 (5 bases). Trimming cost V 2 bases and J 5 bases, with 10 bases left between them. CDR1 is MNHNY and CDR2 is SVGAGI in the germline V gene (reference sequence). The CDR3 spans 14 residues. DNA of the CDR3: TGTGCCAGCAGTTACGGGCAGGGTGATCAGCCCCAGCATTTT. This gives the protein CASSYGQGDQPQHF.

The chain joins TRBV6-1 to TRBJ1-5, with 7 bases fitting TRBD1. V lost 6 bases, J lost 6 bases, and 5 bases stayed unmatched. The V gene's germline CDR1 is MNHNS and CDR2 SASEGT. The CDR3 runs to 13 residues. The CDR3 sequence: CASSLTGRQPQHF. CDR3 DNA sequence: TGTGCCAGCAGCTTGACAGGGCGTCAGCCCCAGCATTTT.

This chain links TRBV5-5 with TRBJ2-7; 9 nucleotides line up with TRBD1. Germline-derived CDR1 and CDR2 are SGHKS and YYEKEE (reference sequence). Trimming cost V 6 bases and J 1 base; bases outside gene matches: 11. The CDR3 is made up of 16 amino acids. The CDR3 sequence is CASKPRTGGQSYEQYF. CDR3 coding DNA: TGTGCCAGCAAACCGCGCACAGGGGGCCAATCCTACGAGCAGTACTTC.